The clone carrying this T cell receptor (beta chain) has more than one count but fewer than ten. What it binds is unknown. This CDR3 is built from 14 residues. V lost 0 bases to trimming and J lost 6 bases, with 11 bases between them. CDR1 SGHDN and CDR2 FVKESK come from the germline V gene. Via MiXCR, TCRdb re-called the reads, giving one row per CDR3 protein. The sample consists of hundreds of thousands of distinct CDR3 sequences, 30% to 35% of them appearing once. These data are taken from a study of T cell repertoires in cytomegalovirus infection. This TCR derives from a human donor in good health (CMV status not recorded). Some clones in this sample may be carry-over from other donors' samples. Material: cultured CD8+ T cells from PBMCs, obtained from culture after CMV antigen stimulation. This chain joins TRBV14 and TRBJ1-2; TRBD1 is a possible D gene (5 bases). This chain's CDR3 is CASSQDSQGDGYTF. CDR3 in DNA: TGTGCCAGCAGCCAAGATTCCCAGGGAGATGGCTACACCTTC.